This TCR beta chain was identified during a study of cytomegalovirus exposure and HLA in healthy donors. Study details: HLA-typed donors were the source of about 90 million unique TCRs held in an early data release. Study results and caveats: As immune exposure information, only CMV serostatus was available.

As for this clone: The antigen remains undetermined.

Germline V CDR1 and CDR2: SGHTA, FQGNSA. Trimming took off 3 bases at V and 3 bases at J, with 9 bases between the two ends. The CDR3 runs 13 residues. Both 60 Vbeta primers and 13 Jbeta primers went into the PCR. Sequenced by immunoSEQ multiplex PCR; TCRdb stores in-frame clones only, minus some. The sample contains some 200,000 clones, roughly 73% of which appear only once. V usage is TRBV7-2 and J usage is TRBJ2-7; D gene ambiguous. The receptor's source is a woman aged 25 to 45 in good health and CMV-seronegative. Sample: PBMCs. Here the CDR3 DNA reads TGTGCCAGCAGCTTCGATAGTAACTACGAGCAGTACTTC. It encodes CASSFDSNYEQYF.